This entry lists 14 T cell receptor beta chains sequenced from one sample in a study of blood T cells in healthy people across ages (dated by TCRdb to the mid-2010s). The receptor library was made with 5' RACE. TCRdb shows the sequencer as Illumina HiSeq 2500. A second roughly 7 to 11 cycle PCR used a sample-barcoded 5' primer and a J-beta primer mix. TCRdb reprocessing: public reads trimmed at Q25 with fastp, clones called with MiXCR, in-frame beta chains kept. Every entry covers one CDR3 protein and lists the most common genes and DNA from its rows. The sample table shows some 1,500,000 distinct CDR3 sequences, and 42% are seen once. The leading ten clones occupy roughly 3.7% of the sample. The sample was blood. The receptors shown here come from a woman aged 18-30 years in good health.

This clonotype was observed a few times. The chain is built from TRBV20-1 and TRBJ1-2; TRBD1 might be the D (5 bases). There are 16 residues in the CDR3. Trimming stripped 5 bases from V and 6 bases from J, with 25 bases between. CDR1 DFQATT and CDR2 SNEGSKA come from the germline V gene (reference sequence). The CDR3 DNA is TGCAGTGCTCTCGATATGGGGGAGGTGGCAGTGGATGGCTACACCTTC. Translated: CSALDMGEVAVDGYTF.

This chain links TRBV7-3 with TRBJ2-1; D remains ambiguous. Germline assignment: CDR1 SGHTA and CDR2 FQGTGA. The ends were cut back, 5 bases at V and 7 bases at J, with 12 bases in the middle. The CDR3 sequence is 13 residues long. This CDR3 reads CASSPELRNEQFF. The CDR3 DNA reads TGTGCCAGCAGCCCCGAACTTAGGAATGAGCAGTTCTTC.

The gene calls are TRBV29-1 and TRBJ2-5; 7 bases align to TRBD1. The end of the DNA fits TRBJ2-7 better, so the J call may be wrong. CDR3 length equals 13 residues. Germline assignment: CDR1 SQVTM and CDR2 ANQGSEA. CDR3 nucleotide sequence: TGCAGCGTTGTGGGCAGGGGGAGAGACGAGCAGTACTTC. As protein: CSVVGRGRDEQYF.

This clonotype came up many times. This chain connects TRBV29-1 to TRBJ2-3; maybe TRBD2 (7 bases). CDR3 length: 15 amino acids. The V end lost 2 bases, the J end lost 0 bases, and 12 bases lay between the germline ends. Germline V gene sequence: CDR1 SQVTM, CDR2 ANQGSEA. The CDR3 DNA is TGCAGCGTTGAAAAGTGGGGGGGCAGCACAGATACGCAGTATTTT. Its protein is CSVEKWGGSTDTQYF.

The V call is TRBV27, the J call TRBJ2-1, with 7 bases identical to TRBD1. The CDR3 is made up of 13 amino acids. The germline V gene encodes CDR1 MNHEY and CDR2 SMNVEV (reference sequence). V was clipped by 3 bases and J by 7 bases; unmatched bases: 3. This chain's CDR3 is CASSFKTGNEQFF. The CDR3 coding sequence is TGTGCCAGCAGTTTCAAGACAGGGAATGAGCAGTTCTTC.

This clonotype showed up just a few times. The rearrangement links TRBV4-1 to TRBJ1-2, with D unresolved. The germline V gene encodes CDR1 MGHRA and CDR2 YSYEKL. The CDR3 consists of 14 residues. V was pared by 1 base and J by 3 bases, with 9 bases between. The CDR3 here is CASSQVVGDYGYTF. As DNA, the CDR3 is TGCGCCAGCAGCCAAGTTGTGGGAGACTATGGCTACACCTTC.

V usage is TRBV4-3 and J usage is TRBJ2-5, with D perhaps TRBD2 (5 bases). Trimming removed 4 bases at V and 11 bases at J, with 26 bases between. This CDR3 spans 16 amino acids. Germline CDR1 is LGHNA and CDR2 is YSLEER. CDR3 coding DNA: TGCGCCAGCAGCCGACAAGTTGGCGGGTCCTACAATGAGCAGTACTTC. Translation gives CASSRQVGGSYNEQYF.

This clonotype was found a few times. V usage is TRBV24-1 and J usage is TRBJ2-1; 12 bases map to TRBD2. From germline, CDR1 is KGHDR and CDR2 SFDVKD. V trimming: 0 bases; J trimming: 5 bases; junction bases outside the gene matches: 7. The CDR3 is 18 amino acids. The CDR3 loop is CATSDLGLGTSGHNEQFF. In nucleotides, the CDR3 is TGTGCCACCAGTGATTTGGGGCTGGGGACTAGCGGGCACAATGAGCAGTTCTTC.

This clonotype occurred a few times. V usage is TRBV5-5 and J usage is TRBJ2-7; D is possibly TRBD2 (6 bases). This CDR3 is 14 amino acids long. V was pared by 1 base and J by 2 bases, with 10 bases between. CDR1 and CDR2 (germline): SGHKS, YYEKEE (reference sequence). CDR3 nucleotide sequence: TGTGCCAGCAGCTTGAGCGGGTATCCCTACGAGCAGTACTTC. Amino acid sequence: CASSLSGYPYEQYF.

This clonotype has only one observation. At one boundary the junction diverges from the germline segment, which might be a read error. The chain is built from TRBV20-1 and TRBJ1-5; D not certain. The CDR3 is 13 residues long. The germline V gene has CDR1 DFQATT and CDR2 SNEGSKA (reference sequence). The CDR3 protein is CSANLISNHPQHF. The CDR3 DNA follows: TGCAGTGCCAATCTGATTAGCAATCACCCCCAGCATTTT.

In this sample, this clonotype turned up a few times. CDR3 DNA sequence: TGTGCCAGCAGTCGGATTCAGACCACAGATACGCAGTATTTT. Encoded protein: CASSRIQTTDTQYF. The J gene is TRBJ2-3, the V gene TRBV6-5; no clear D. Trimming pared 5 bases from V and 2 bases from J, leaving 11 bases between. Germline V gene data show CDR1 as MNHEY and CDR2 as SVGAGI. This CDR3 has 14 residues.

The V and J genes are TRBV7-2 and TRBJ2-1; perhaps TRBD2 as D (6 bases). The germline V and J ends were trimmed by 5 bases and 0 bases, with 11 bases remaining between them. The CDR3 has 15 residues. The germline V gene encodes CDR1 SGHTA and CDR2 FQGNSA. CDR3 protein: CASSPPSVSYNEQFF. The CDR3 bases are TGTGCCAGCAGCCCACCTAGCGTCTCCTACAATGAGCAGTTCTTC.

The CDR3: CASSFQPGGNNEQFF. Written as DNA, the CDR3 is TGTGCCAGCAGCTTCCAGCCAGGGGGGAACAATGAGCAGTTCTTC. This chain connects TRBV7-2 to TRBJ2-1, with D possibly being TRBD1 (7 bases). The CDR3 is 15 residues long. CDR1 is SGHTA, CDR2 FQGNSA, per germline. The V end lost 3 bases, the J end lost 5 bases, and 14 bases lay between the germline ends.

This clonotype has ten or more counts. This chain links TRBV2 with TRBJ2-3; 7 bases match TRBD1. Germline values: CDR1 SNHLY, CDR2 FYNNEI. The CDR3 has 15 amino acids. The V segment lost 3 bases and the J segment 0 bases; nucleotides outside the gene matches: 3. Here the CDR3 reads CASSEGQWSTDTQYF. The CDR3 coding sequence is TGTGCCAGCAGTGAGGGACAGTGGAGCACAGATACGCAGTATTTT. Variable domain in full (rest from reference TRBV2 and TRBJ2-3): EPEVTQTPSHQVTQMGQEVILRCVPISNHLYFYWYRQILGQKVEFLVSFYNNEISEKSEIFDDQFSVERPDGSNFTLKIRSTKLEDSAMYFCASSEGQWSTDTQYFGPGTRLTVL.